Below are 17 T cell receptor beta chains sequenced from a single sample in a study of cytomegalovirus exposure and HLA in healthy donors. The PCR used 60 Vbeta and 13 Jbeta primers. This table comes from immunoSEQ multiplex PCR, and its TCRdb copy is limited to in-frame clones, with some not included. The sample lists under 200,000 clones, around three quarters seen once, with about 2.1% in the top ten. The specimen was PBMCs. All receptors derive from a woman in her 30s in good health and CMV-seropositive.

Turning to this clone: The same CDR3 can be traced to other DNA sequences in this sample. The chain is built from TRBV28 and TRBJ1-2; D might be TRBD1 (6 bases). V lost 3 bases to trimming and J lost 8 bases, with 10 bases between them. In germline, CDR1 is MDHEN, CDR2 SYDVKM. The CDR3 covers 12 residues. CDR3 nucleotide sequence: TGTGCCAGCAGTTTCAGGGGAGGGGGCTACACCTTC. This translates into CASSFRGGGYTF.

This clone was counted once. This chain connects TRBV13 to TRBJ2-7; TRBD1 matches 12 bases. This CDR3 comprises 16 residues. The ends lost 2 bases at V and 4 bases at J; junction bases unmatched: 6. CDR1 is PRHDT and CDR2 is FYEKMQ in the germline V gene (reference sequence). This CDR3 reads CASSLSGTGGDYEQYF. CDR3 nucleotides: TGTGCCAGCAGCTTATCCGGGACAGGGGGCGATTACGAGCAGTACTTC. The entire variable domain, with the rest obtained from reference TRBV13 and TRBJ2-7, is as follows: AAGVIQSPRHLIKEKRETATLKCYPIPRHDTVYWYQQGPGQDPQFLISFYEKMQSDKGSIPDRFSAQQFSDYHSELNMSSLELGDSALYFCASSLSGTGGDYEQYFGPGTRLTVT.

The chain recombines TRBV10-1 with TRBJ2-7; TRBD2 matches 10 bases. The CDR3 totals 14 residues. V gave up 2 bases and J gave up 6 bases; unmatched junction bases: 4. The germline CDR1 and CDR2 sequences are WNHNN and SYGVQD (reference sequence). The DNA for the CDR3 is TGCGCCAGCAGTGAGAGCGGGAGGGCAGCCGAGCAGTACTTC. It translates to CASSESGRAAEQYF.

CDR3 amino acids: CASKGEGSKGEAFF. The CDR3 region has the DNA TGTGCCAGCAAGGGGGAGGGATCCAAGGGTGAAGCTTTCTTT. The rearrangement links TRBV6-6 to TRBJ1-1; perhaps TRBD1 as D (6 bases). V lost 7 bases to trimming and J lost 7 bases, with 19 bases between them. The CDR3 totals 14 residues. Germline CDR1 MNHNY, CDR2 SVGAGI (reference sequence).

The chain links TRBV9 to TRBJ2-3, with a tentative D call TRBD2 (6 bases). CDR1 is SGDLS, CDR2 YYNGEE, per germline. The ends were cut back, 0 bases at V and 7 bases at J, with 12 bases in the middle. This CDR3 is built from 14 residues. The CDR3 bases are TGTGCCAGCAGCGTAGCGGGGGAGTGGAATACGCAGTATTTT. Amino acid sequence: CASSVAGEWNTQYF.

The chain links TRBV19 to TRBJ2-2; a weak D match, TRBD1 (6 bases). Germline CDR1 reads LNHDA; CDR2 reads SQIVND (reference sequence). V lost 4 bases and J lost 8, with 11 bases in between. The CDR3 loop spans 13 amino acids. This chain's CDR3 is CASSTTGWGELFF. CDR3 nucleotide sequence: TGTGCCAGTAGTACTACAGGGTGGGGGGAGCTGTTTTTT.

The chain links TRBV10-2 to TRBJ2-7; D is perhaps TRBD2 (5 bases). The V and J ends lost 4 bases and 2 bases respectively, with 12 bases between them. Germline V gene lookup returns CDR1 WSHSY and CDR2 SAAADI. This CDR3 has 14 amino acids. As DNA, the CDR3 is TGCGCCAGCAGTGTTAGGACGGGGACCTACGAGCAGTACTTC. Its protein product is CASSVRTGTYEQYF.

This sequence joins TRBV5-1 and TRBJ1-2; weak D call: TRBD1 (6 bases). The CDR3 sequence is 14 residues long. V lost 6 bases and J 0 bases, leaving 12 bases between the germline ends. CDR1 is SGHRS, CDR2 YFSETQ, per germline. The CDR3 here is CASTKTGANYGYTF. The CDR3 nucleotides are TGCGCCAGCACCAAGACAGGAGCTAACTATGGCTACACCTTC.

This chain links TRBV9 with TRBJ2-1, with a possible D match to TRBD1 (6 bases). From germline, CDR1 is SGDLS and CDR2 YYNGEE. CDR3 length: 17 residues. Trimming removed 4 bases from V and 2 bases from J, with 19 bases in between. The CDR3 loop is CASSFRPLTGAYNEQFF. The CDR3, as DNA: TGTGCCAGCAGCTTTAGACCTTTGACAGGAGCCTACAATGAGCAGTTCTTC.

This chain joins TRBV4-3 and TRBJ2-1; 15 bases map to TRBD2. CDR3 length equals 17 residues. Trimming took 2 bases from V and 8 from J; bases not matched to a gene: 7. Per the germline V gene, CDR1 is LGHNA and CDR2 is YSLEER. The DNA for the CDR3 is TGCGCCAGCAGCCAACAACCGGGACTAGCGGGAGGCGATGAGCAGTTCTTC. As protein: CASSQQPGLAGGDEQFF.

The chain uses TRBV9 and TRBJ2-7; D perhaps matches TRBD2 (5 bases). CDR1 and CDR2 from the germline V gene are SGDLS and YYNGEE. This CDR3 has 14 residues. V was trimmed by 0 bases and J by 2 bases, leaving 9 bases between them. The CDR3 spells CASSVGSGTYEQYF. CDR3 coding DNA: TGTGCCAGCAGCGTAGGAAGCGGAACCTACGAGCAGTACTTC.

The chain links TRBV6-5 to TRBJ1-1, with D hard to call. The V gene lost 4 bases and the J gene lost 0 bases, with 9 bases spanning the gap. The germline gives CDR1 MNHEY, CDR2 SVGAGI. The CDR3 is 14 residues long. CDR3 sequence reads: CASSSTRLNTEAFF. The CDR3 DNA reads TGTGCCAGCAGTTCGACTAGATTGAACACTGAAGCTTTCTTT.

The CDR3 here is CSVGKGRGQPQHF. CDR3 DNA: TGCAGCGTTGGGAAGGGCCGGGGTCAGCCCCAGCATTTT. V and J are TRBV29-1 and TRBJ1-5; unclear D gene. Deletions cut 4 bases from V and 6 bases from J, with 13 bases between. Germline assignment: CDR1 SQVTM and CDR2 ANQGSEA. The CDR3 contains 13 residues.

The chain carries TRBV7-9 and TRBJ2-5, with 8 bases identical to TRBD1. Germline assignment: CDR1 SEHNR and CDR2 FQNEAQ (reference sequence). The CDR3 covers 15 residues. With V trimmed by 5 bases and J by 4 bases, 9 bases remained unmatched. For the CDR3, the DNA is TGTGCCAGCAGCCAACAGGCAGGGGGCCGAGAGACCCAGTACTTC. Translation gives CASSQQAGGRETQYF.

The CDR3 protein is CAWTRDYNEQFF. Written as DNA, the CDR3 is TGTGCCTGGACCCGGGACTACAATGAGCAGTTCTTC. The rearrangement links TRBV30 to TRBJ2-1, with a weak D call TRBD2 (5 bases). V was cut by 4 bases and J by 3 bases, with 7 bases left in between. Germline CDR1 and CDR2: GTSNPN and SVGIG (reference sequence). The CDR3 loop spans 12 amino acids.

The chain joins TRBV21-1 to TRBJ2-7; the D segment call TRBD2 is taken from the table without a DNA check. TRBV21-1 is classified as a pseudogene. This CDR3 is built from 19 residues. CDR3 DNA: TGTGCCAGCAGCACACGCCCCAGGCTACTAGCGGGACCCACCTACGAGCAGTACTTC. It yields the protein CASSTRPRLLAGPTYEQYF.

The chain links TRBV7-2 to TRBJ2-3, with TRBD2 identical over 14 bases. V dropped 8 bases and J dropped 0; count of bases not matched to a gene: 13. This CDR3 has 19 amino acids. CDR1 and CDR2 (germline): SGHTA, FQGNSA. The CDR3 reads CASAPWRTSGGFSTDTQYF. Here the CDR3 DNA reads TGTGCCAGCGCCCCGTGGAGGACTAGCGGGGGGTTTAGCACAGATACGCAGTATTTT. The complete variable domain, with remaining parts taken from reference TRBV7-2 and TRBJ2-3, reads GAGVSQSPSNKVTEKGKDVELRCDPISGHTALYWYRQSLGQGLEFLIYFQGNSAPDKSGLPSDRFSAERTGGSVSTLTIQRTQQEDSAVYLCASAPWRTSGGFSTDTQYFGPGTRLTVL.